The 15 T cell receptor beta chains below come from one sample, sequenced in a study of early stage breast cancer tumors. The method was immunoSEQ multiplex PCR; TCRdb's version includes in-frame clones alone and lacks a portion of them. The sample lists 50,000 or so clones, roughly 83% seen once, with about 1.4% in the top ten. Material for sequencing was blood. The receptors come from a person aged 45 to 59 with breast cancer.

The chain couples TRBV18 to TRBJ1-1, with D perhaps TRBD1 (6 bases). V was trimmed by 3 bases and J by 3 bases, leaving 14 bases between them. Germline V gene data show CDR1 as KGHSH and CDR2 as LQKENI. The length of the CDR3 is 15 residues. CDR3 region: CASSPGGAGDTEAFF. As DNA, the CDR3 is TGTGCCAGCTCACCTGGGGGGGCTGGGGACACTGAAGCTTTCTTT.

This clone was found a few times. The chain employs TRBV7-8 and TRBJ1-5, with a tentative D call TRBD1 (5 bases). V lost 4 bases to trimming and J lost 7 bases, with 8 bases between them. Germline CDR1 is SGHVS and CDR2 is FQNEAQ. The CDR3 is 12 amino acids. CDR3 sequence: CASSSRGQPQHF. The CDR3 nucleotides read TGTGCCAGCAGCTCTCGGGGGCAGCCCCAGCATTTT.

This rearrangement joins TRBV2 to TRBJ2-3; D remains unclear. V shed 3 bases and J shed 2 bases, with 3 bases lying between them. The germline CDR1 and CDR2 sequences are SNHLY and FYNNEI. The CDR3 loop spans 12 amino acids. The CDR3 reads CASSEVTDTQYF. The CDR3 nucleotides read TGTGCCAGCAGTGAGGTCACAGATACGCAGTATTTT.

The chain recombines TRBV7-9 with TRBJ1-4, with D possibly TRBD1 on 5 matching bases. V lost 3 bases and J 7 bases, leaving 15 bases between the germline ends. CDR1 is SEHNR, CDR2 FQNEAQ, per germline (reference sequence). CDR3 length: 15 residues. DNA for the CDR3: TGTGCCAGCAGCTTTATGGGGGGGGGTAGTGAAAAACTGTTTTTT. It translates to CASSFMGGGSEKLFF.

The chain has TRBV18 and TRBJ2-6; TRBD1 is a possible D gene (6 bases). This CDR3 is 14 amino acids long. V gave up 6 bases and J gave up 4 bases, with 10 bases separating them. CDR1 is KGHSH and CDR2 is LQKENI in the germline V gene. CDR3 nucleotide sequence: TGTGCCAGCTCGGGGGCGCGCGGGGCCAACGTCCTGACTTTC. Its protein product is CASSGARGANVLTF.

The chain recombines TRBV7-8 with TRBJ2-7; 9 bases agree with TRBD1. This CDR3 region has 17 residues. Germline V gives CDR1 SGHVS, CDR2 FQNEAQ. J lost 0 bases, V lost 1 base, and 7 bases had no gene match. The CDR3 spells CASSLGFGTGISYEQYF. CDR3 coding DNA: TGTGCCAGCAGCTTAGGATTTGGGACAGGGATCTCCTACGAGCAGTACTTC.

This clone has a handful of counts. This rearrangement joins TRBV6-1 to TRBJ1-2, with D maybe TRBD1 (5 bases). Germline lookup yields CDR1 MNHNS and CDR2 SASEGT. With 5 bases removed from V and 2 bases from J, the gap between germline ends came to 12 bases. The CDR3 covers 14 residues. The CDR3 sequence is CASSPSGLNYGYTF. CDR3 nucleotides: TGTGCCAGCAGTCCCTCAGGGCTGAACTATGGCTACACCTTC.

This chain uses TRBV19 with TRBJ2-7; 10 bases match TRBD2. This CDR3 has 17 residues. The germline V gene has CDR1 LNHDA and CDR2 SQIVND (reference sequence). V shed 5 bases and J 2 bases; nucleotides not matched to a gene: 12. CDR3 DNA: TGTGCCAGTAGTCTCGAGGTCACTAGCGGGGTGGCCTACGAGCAGTACTTC. Translation gives CASSLEVTSGVAYEQYF.

J is TRBJ2-5 and V is TRBV19; the D is unclear. CDR3 length equals 17 residues. V dropped 3 bases and J dropped 5 bases, with 22 bases sitting between them. The germline CDR1 and CDR2 sequences are LNHDA and SQIVND (reference sequence). The CDR3 protein is CASSMGPMDVLGETQYF. The CDR3 DNA follows: TGTGCCAGTAGTATGGGTCCCATGGATGTCTTGGGGGAGACCCAGTACTTC.

This clone was seen more than once but under ten times. V and J are TRBV29-1 and TRBJ1-1, with 8 bases that match TRBD1. CDR1 is SQVTM, CDR2 ANQGSEA, per germline. With V trimmed by 4 bases and J by 1 base, 5 bases remained unmatched. The CDR3 spans 14 residues. DNA of the CDR3: TGCAGCGTTGCAGGGGGCGCGGGGAACACTGAAGCTTTCTTT. It yields the protein CSVAGGAGNTEAFF.

V and J are TRBV27 and TRBJ1-4, with D unresolved. Germline V gene data show CDR1 as MNHEY and CDR2 as SMNVEV (reference sequence). The CDR3 has 15 amino acids. V dropped 2 bases and J dropped 0 bases, with 7 bases sitting between them. This CDR3 reads CASSLLGATNEKLFF. The DNA of the CDR3 is TGTGCCAGCAGTTTACTCGGGGCAACTAATGAAAAACTGTTTTTT.

The chain combines TRBV2 with TRBJ1-4; possible D gene TRBD1, 6 bases. CDR3 length: 16 residues. Trimming pared 3 bases from V and 4 bases from J, leaving 15 bases between. Germline V gives CDR1 SNHLY, CDR2 FYNNEI. CDR3 nucleotide sequence: TGTGCCAGCAGTGAGCAGGGACATATGGGTAATGAAAAACTGTTTTTT. It codes for CASSEQGHMGNEKLFF.

This clone turned up a few times. V and J are TRBV18 and TRBJ2-1; D may be TRBD2 (5 bases). Trimming left V 3 bases short and J 5 bases short, with 14 bases between. This CDR3 contains 15 residues. In germline, CDR1 is KGHSH, CDR2 LQKENI. CDR3 amino acids: CASSPYNPGNNEQFF. CDR3 coding DNA: TGTGCCAGCTCACCTTACAACCCGGGAAACAATGAGCAGTTCTTC.

The chain uses TRBV4-3 and TRBJ2-3, with 15 bases fitting TRBD2. With 4 bases clipped from V and 1 base from J, the junction kept 9 bases outside the gene matches. Germline V gene sequence: CDR1 LGHNA, CDR2 YSLEER. The CDR3 is 19 residues long. The CDR3 reads CASSRTGLAGGPRTDTQYF. The CDR3 DNA reads TGCGCCAGCAGCCGCACCGGACTAGCGGGGGGGCCGCGCACAGATACGCAGTATTTT.

The table lists this clone with a few counts. The rearrangement uses TRBV7-2 and TRBJ2-3; the D gene is possibly TRBD1 (6 bases). This CDR3 region has 14 residues. V was cut by 1 base and J by 4 bases, with 9 bases left in between. Germline CDR1 and CDR2: SGHTA and FQGNSA. Written as DNA, the CDR3 is TGTGCCAGCAGCTTAGAACAGGGCTCAGATACGCAGTATTTT. It is translated as CASSLEQGSDTQYF.